Sequencing of this T cell receptor (beta chain) was carried out in a study of blood T cell repertoires in COVID-19. Study-wide context: The United States, Italy and Spain were the sources of the acute and convalescent COVID-19 samples. PBMCs, B-cell-depleted T cells, or T cells were the source of the cDNA or gDNA that made up the material.

Under the authors' procedure: Estimates of nucleated cell counts were drawn from the amplification of reference gene primers. Measured with immunoSEQ multiplex PCR; TCRdb has only the in-frame clones, and not every one. The V and J calls and clone size were taken over from that table, and D and trimming were inferred from the DNA. Here the sample spans tens of thousands of clones, 86% being singletons. This CDR3 has 15 residues. The ends were cut back, 0 bases at V and 4 bases at J, with 12 bases in the middle. Germline assignment: CDR1 SGHTS and CDR2 YDEGEE. The sample comprised peripheral blood. The TCR was taken from a man aged 45 to 65 with active or convalescent COVID-19. The chain is built from TRBV5-8 and TRBJ2-3, with D possibly matching TRBD1 (6 bases). The CDR3, as DNA: TGTGCCAGCAGCTTGGGCAGGGGTAGCCCAGATACGCAGTATTTT. The encoded protein is CASSLGRGSPDTQYF.